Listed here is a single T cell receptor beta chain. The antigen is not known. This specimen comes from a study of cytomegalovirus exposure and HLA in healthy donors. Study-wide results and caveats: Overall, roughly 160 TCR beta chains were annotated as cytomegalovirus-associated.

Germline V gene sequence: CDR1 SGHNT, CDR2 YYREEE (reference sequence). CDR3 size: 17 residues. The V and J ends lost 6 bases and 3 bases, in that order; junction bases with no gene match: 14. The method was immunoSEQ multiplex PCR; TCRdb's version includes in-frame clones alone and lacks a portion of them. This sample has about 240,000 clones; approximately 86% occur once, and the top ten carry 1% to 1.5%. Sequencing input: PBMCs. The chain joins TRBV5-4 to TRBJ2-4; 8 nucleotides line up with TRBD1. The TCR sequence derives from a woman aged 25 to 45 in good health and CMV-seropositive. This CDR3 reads CASNPGAETGDKNIQYF. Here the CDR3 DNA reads TGTGCCAGCAACCCGGGGGCCGAGACAGGGGACAAAAACATTCAGTACTTC.